The 24 T cell receptor beta chains below all came from one sample that was sequenced in a study of Ad26.COV2.S vaccination and SARS-CoV-2 variants. Measured with immunoSEQ multiplex PCR; TCRdb has only the in-frame clones, and not every one. In the table there are some 460,000 clones, roughly nine tenths of which are singletons. Regarding treatment: roughly 19 received Ad26.COV2.S at low or high dose, single or two shots; 5 received placebo; per-sample allocation not given. Day 63 after the first injection of vaccine or placebo was the sampling time. The sequencing used peripheral blood, collected in a trial of Ad26.COV2.S vaccine versus placebo. Receptors were obtained from a person aged 18-65 years who received the Ad26.COV2.S COVID-19 vaccine or a placebo.

Concerning this clone: One end of the junction does not line up with germline, which may come from a read error. The chain couples TRBV7-7 to TRBJ2-2; perhaps TRBD1 as D (6 bases). The germline V gene has CDR1 SSHAT and CDR2 FNYEAQ (reference sequence). This CDR3 contains 16 residues. CDR3 residues: CASSPTGTTNTGELFF. As DNA, the CDR3 is TGTGCTAGCAGCCCCACAGGGACGACGAACACCGGGGAGCTGTTTTTT. Using reference TRBV7-7 and TRBJ2-2 for the parts outside the CDR3, the full variable domain is GAGVSQSPRYKVTKRGQDVTLRCDPISSHATLYWYQQALGQGPEFLTYFNYEAQPDKSGLPSDRFSAERPEGSISTLTIQRTEQRDSAMYRCASSPTGTTNTGELFFGEGSRLTVL.

In this sample, this clone turned up a few times. The CDR3 spells CSVPSPLRTDTQYF. CDR3 nucleotide sequence: TGCAGCGTTCCTTCCCCTCTTCGCACAGATACGCAGTATTTT. This chain uses TRBV29-1 with TRBJ2-3; the D is unclear. The CDR3 has 14 residues. V shed 5 bases and J shed 1 base, with 13 bases lying between them. Germline values: CDR1 SQVTM, CDR2 ANQGSEA.

This clone appeared once. The genes are TRBV28 and TRBJ2-7; TRBD2 agrees at 7 bases. This CDR3 spans 15 amino acids. V lost 5 bases, J lost 7 bases, and 14 bases stayed unmatched. Germline V gene lookup returns CDR1 MDHEN and CDR2 SYDVKM. The CDR3 DNA sequence: TGTGCCAGCAGTCCCCCGGCGGGAGCTACGATTGAGCAGTACTTC. Its translation is CASSPPAGATIEQYF.

The CDR3 here is CASSTDNEQFF. Here the CDR3 DNA reads TGCGCCAGCAGCACCGACAATGAGCAGTTCTTC. The chain uses TRBV5-1 and TRBJ2-1; D unresolved. CDR1 and CDR2 (germline): SGHRS, YFSETQ. V was pared by 4 bases and J by 5 bases, with 4 bases between. The CDR3 totals 11 residues.

The CDR3 nucleotides are TGCGCCAGCAGCCAAGATAAGAACATACCCTCCTACAATGAGCAGTTCTTC. Translated, it gives CASSQDKNIPSYNEQFF. The rearrangement uses TRBV4-1 and TRBJ2-1; no reliable D call. Germline lookup yields CDR1 MGHRA and CDR2 YSYEKL. The germline V and J ends were trimmed by 0 bases and 0 bases, with 12 bases remaining between them. The CDR3 covers 17 residues.

The chain recombines TRBV5-1 with TRBJ2-7, with a tentative D call TRBD2 (6 bases). In germline, CDR1 is SGHRS, CDR2 YFSETQ. This CDR3 has 15 amino acids. The V gene lost 0 bases and the J gene lost 7 bases, with 17 bases spanning the gap. CDR3 bases: TGCGCCAGCAGCTTGGGTCAAGTTAGCGGACTAGAGCAGTACTTC. Its translation is CASSLGQVSGLEQYF.

The chain recombines TRBV15 with TRBJ2-1, with D perhaps assigned TRBD1 or TRBD2 (6 bases each). The CDR3 runs 16 residues. The germline V gene encodes CDR1 LNHNV and CDR2 YYDKDF (reference sequence). The V and J ends lost 6 bases and 6 bases respectively, with 21 bases between them. As DNA, the CDR3 is TGTGCCACCAGGGAGGGGGGCCCGCTGGCCTTCAATGAGCAGTTCTTC. Translation gives CATREGGPLAFNEQFF.

The rearrangement links TRBV10-3 to TRBJ1-4; D ambiguous. The CDR3 runs to 16 residues. Germline V gene sequence: CDR1 ENHRY, CDR2 SYGVKD. Trimming pared 2 bases from V and 4 bases from J, leaving 14 bases between. The CDR3 loop is CAISEIGGSDNEKLFF. CDR3 coding DNA: TGTGCCATCAGTGAGATCGGTGGGTCGGATAATGAAAAACTGTTTTTT.

A single count supports this clone. The chain couples TRBV9 to TRBJ1-3, with D possibly being TRBD1 (5 bases). Germline CDR1 is SGDLS and CDR2 is YYNGEE. Between the trimmed V and J ends, which lost 2 bases and 3 bases, there was a span of 9 bases. CDR3 size: 14 residues. CDR3 nucleotides: TGTGCCAGCAGCGTGCGGGACGGTGGAAACACCATATATTTT. Its protein product is CASSVRDGGNTIYF.

CDR3 loop: CASSLGPLEGPSSGNTIYF. As DNA, the CDR3 is TGTGCCAGCAGCTTAGGACCATTGGAGGGCCCTTCGTCTGGAAACACCATATATTTT. The rearrangement uses TRBV11-2 and TRBJ1-3; D is unclear. V shed 1 base and J shed 1 base, with 20 bases lying between them. This CDR3 is built from 19 residues. From germline, CDR1 is SGHAT and CDR2 FQNNGV.

This chain links TRBV18 with TRBJ1-2; the match to TRBD1 covers 7 bases. The V segment lost 0 bases and the J segment 4 bases; nucleotides outside the gene matches: 8. CDR1 is KGHSH and CDR2 is LQKENI in the germline V gene. The CDR3 sequence is 16 residues long. CDR3: CASSPPGQQPIYGYTF. CDR3 DNA: TGTGCCAGCTCACCACCGGGACAGCAACCAATCTATGGCTACACCTTC.

This clone was observed once. The rearrangement uses TRBV7-3 and TRBJ1-6, with TRBD1 matching 7 bases. CDR1 and CDR2 (germline): SGHTA, FQGTGA. After removal of 5 bases from V and 11 bases from J, the junction contained 9 bases not matched to a gene. This CDR3 is 14 amino acids long. CDR3 coding DNA: TGTGCCAGCAGCATACAACAGGGGATTACACCCCTCCACTTT. Residues: CASSIQQGITPLHF.

This rearrangement joins TRBV4-3 to TRBJ2-7; D is uncertain. Germline lookup yields CDR1 LGHNA and CDR2 YSLEER. Trimming pared 4 bases from V and 2 bases from J, leaving 12 bases between. CDR3 length: 14 amino acids. The CDR3 bases are TGCGCCAGCAGCCCTTTCCGAGGAGCCTACGAGCAGTACTTC. It codes for CASSPFRGAYEQYF.

The V and J genes are TRBV6-2 or TRBV6-3 and TRBJ1-6; D not resolved. Trimming stripped 4 bases from V and 7 bases from J, with 17 bases between. The CDR3 sequence is 16 residues long. Germline loops: CDR1 MNHEY, CDR2 SVGEGT. CDR3 protein: CASSFYPGEENSPLHF. In nucleotides, the CDR3 is TGTGCCAGCAGTTTTTACCCGGGAGAAGAAAATTCACCCCTCCACTTT.

The chain couples TRBV10-3 to TRBJ2-7; D is possibly TRBD2 (5 bases). This CDR3 spans 16 amino acids. Germline CDR1 and CDR2: ENHRY and SYGVKD. Trimming shortened V by 2 bases and J by 2 bases, and 16 bases separated the two germline ends. The CDR3 spells CAISEVRSGGPYEQYF. Here the CDR3 DNA reads TGTGCCATCAGTGAGGTACGGAGCGGAGGCCCCTACGAGCAGTACTTC.

V is TRBV4-1 and J is TRBJ1-4, with D perhaps matching TRBD1 (6 bases). Germline V gene lookup returns CDR1 MGHRA and CDR2 YSYEKL. The V end was cut by 2 bases, the J end by 4 bases, with 11 bases between. The CDR3 sequence is 15 residues long. The CDR3 DNA reads as TGCGCCAGCAGCCAACGAGGGGGGAGTAATGAAAAACTGTTTTTT. It encodes CASSQRGGSNEKLFF.

The table lists this clone with a few counts. The rearrangement uses TRBV7-2 and TRBJ1-1, with 7 positions matching TRBD1. V gave up 7 bases and J gave up 1 base; unmatched junction bases: 9. Per germline, CDR1 SGHTA and CDR2 FQGNSA. The CDR3 spans 15 residues. CDR3 in amino acids: CASITQGGANTEAFF. The CDR3 DNA reads TGTGCCAGCATCACTCAGGGGGGGGCGAACACTGAAGCTTTCTTT.

In its sample, this clone was seen once. The J gene is TRBJ2-1, the V gene TRBV11-2; 8 bases fit TRBD1. J gave up 0 bases and V 5 bases, and 3 bases lay outside the gene matches. Germline V gene data show CDR1 as SGHAT and CDR2 as FQNNGV. This CDR3 is built from 15 residues. As DNA, the CDR3 is TGTGCCAGCAGCCACGGACAGGGCTCCTACAATGAGCAGTTCTTC. Its protein is CASSHGQGSYNEQFF.

The chain couples TRBV6-6 to TRBJ1-1; maybe TRBD1 (6 bases). CDR1 is MNHNY, CDR2 SVGAGI, per germline (reference sequence). The CDR3 sequence is 14 residues long. Deletions cut 2 bases from V and 1 base from J, with 8 bases between. CDR3 protein: CASSYRGANTEAFF. CDR3 DNA sequence: TGTGCCAGCAGTTACCGGGGGGCGAACACTGAAGCTTTCTTT.

This chain uses TRBV28 with TRBJ1-4; D is unresolved. Trimming removed 5 bases at V and 0 bases at J, with 10 bases between. This CDR3 is 15 amino acids long. Per the germline V gene, CDR1 is MDHEN and CDR2 is SYDVKM. The CDR3: CASSREVATNEKLFF. The CDR3 DNA reads as TGTGCCAGCAGTAGGGAAGTTGCAACTAATGAAAAACTGTTTTTT.

J is TRBJ1-5 and V is TRBV12-3 or TRBV12-4; D unresolved. V was clipped by 3 bases and J by 6 bases, with 9 bases between them. CDR3 length: 13 residues. CDR3 in amino acids: CASSFQEGQPQHF. The CDR3 nucleotides read TGTGCCAGCAGTTTTCAGGAGGGTCAGCCCCAGCATTTT.

This chain links TRBV2 with TRBJ2-1; 10 bases align to TRBD2. The V gene's germline CDR1 is SNHLY and CDR2 FYNNEI. The CDR3 is made up of 15 amino acids. The V and J ends lost 6 bases and 8 bases, in that order; junction bases with no gene match: 10. CDR3 in DNA: TGTGCCAGCAGCGAAAGCGGGGGGGCCATGGATGAGCAGTTCTTC. It is translated as CASSESGGAMDEQFF.

The J gene is TRBJ2-7, the V gene TRBV5-1; the match to TRBD1 covers 7 bases. The CDR3 is 13 residues long. V lost 7 bases and J lost 2; bases outside the gene matches: 6. Germline CDR1 reads SGHRS; CDR2 reads YFSETQ. The CDR3 nucleotides read TGCGCCAGCGGCCAGACAGGGACCTACGAGCAGTACTTC. Amino acids: CASGQTGTYEQYF.

This clone was counted a few times. V gene TRBV28 combines with J gene TRBJ1-5; 8 bases match TRBD1. V lost 2 bases and J lost 2; bases outside the gene matches: 2. CDR1 is MDHEN and CDR2 is SYDVKM in the germline V gene. This CDR3 is 15 amino acids long. This CDR3 is CASSLATGGNQPQHF. CDR3 nucleotides: TGTGCCAGCAGTTTAGCGACAGGGGGCAATCAGCCCCAGCATTTT. The variable domain in full, completed from reference TRBV28 and TRBJ1-5, reads DVKVTQSSRYLVKRTGEKVFLECVQDMDHENMFWYRQDPGLGLRLIYFSYDVKMKEKGDIPEGYSVSREKKERFSLILESASTNQTSMYLCASSLATGGNQPQHFGDGTRLSIL.